This TCR beta chain appears in the sequencing data of a study of human T cells and chemical hapten exposure (dated by TCRdb to the early 2020s). Background for the entire study: For sensitization, 2% DPC in acetone was applied to a roughly 2 cm by roughly 2 cm area of upper inner arm skin. Weekly therapeutic DPC doses were additionally applied to the scalp of patients throughout the roughly 25-week study period. Patch testing was performed on the upper back with Finn chambers containing 0.01% DPC, and the patch tests were scored after 6 days according to International Contact Dermatitis Research Group standards. The mostly female patient cohort included alopecia areata with under or over 50% scalp involvement, alopecia totalis and alopecia universalis. Libraries were combined into a pool for sequencing, and differences in TCR yield between samples came mainly from small differences in library volumes within the pool. Peripheral blood TCR repertoire changes were tracked in vivo in alopecia patients during primary and secondary sensitization to the hapten diphenylcyclopropenone (DPC). Blood was sampled from patients pre-sensitization (week 0) and at 2, 6 and about 24 weeks after DPC sensitization. For TCR sequencing, blood came from 25 to 35 alopecia patients at anywhere from one to four time points (pre-sensitization, 2, 6 and 24 weeks). The paper as a whole reports these results and caveats: Patch test score correlated positively with the number of PT1 expanded TCRs, reaching significance at thresholds 8, 16 and 32 but not at 4. No change with DPC sensitization was found in the number of TCRs above 1 in 1000 frequency, and no evidence of global repertoire structure alterations was found. Because every patient had alopecia, a presumed autoimmune disease, the patients' immune response might differ from that of healthy individuals. Compared with pre-sensitization or healthy control sets, expanded TCRs formed significantly more large CDR3 similarity clusters, which is consistent with antigen-driven responses. After repeated subsampling, changes were observed in the strength of the expansion versus patch-test correlation and in the threshold at which the correlation became significant.

The cysteine opens and the phenylalanine closes a CDR3 of 13 amino acids. The sequence is cut down to CDR3 DNA, 39 bases in frame from base 1. The germline V gene supplies CDR1 SGHVS and CDR2 FQNEAQ. The V and J ends are trimmed by 7 bases and 4 bases, leaving 11 bases between them. This clonotype was counted ten times or more. Its antigen remains undetermined. It has no much larger one-base neighbor in the sample; base qualities were not kept. Per the publication, the time point label means: patch test 1, 2 weeks after DPC sensitization. The sample's treatment or condition label, decoded: therapeutic diphenylcyclopropenone sensitization with weekly scalp DPC. Blood at each patch-test visit was drawn before the patch test was applied. Eligible patients were aged 18 to 70, diagnosed with alopecia, deemed suitable for DPC therapy, and excluded if pregnant. Total RNA was extracted from unfractionated whole blood that had been collected in Tempus Blood RNA tubes.

Receptors were amplified or captured by RACE. The listed sequencing device is NextSeq 500. Library preparation attached unique molecular identifiers to individual cDNA molecules for quantitative, reproducible TCR counting. Each blood RNA sample was used to sequence both TCR alpha and TCR beta chains. On the authors' methods: The median number of TCRs per sample was 90,000 to 100,000, ranging from about 20,000 to 750,000. The Decombinator software suite was used to annotate V, J and CDR3 in the TCR reads. To make PS versus PT1 abundance plots, every sample was subsampled to the same number of TCRs (28,000). TCRs were defined as expanded if absent before sensitization and observed at least eight times at the 2-week time point. The raw public reads went through TCRdb reprocessing: fastp at Q25, MiXCR clone calling, in-frame beta chains kept. Under each unique CDR3 protein, matching rows form one entry showing the most common genes and DNA. It is TCRdb's table, rather than the study itself, that gives the V and J calls and clone size. A total of 180,000 or so distinct CDR3 sequences appear in this sample, approximately 15% of them only once. The biggest ten clones account for approximately 1.5% of the sample.

The sequence was collected from a woman in her twenties or thirties with alopecia areata. Some clones in this sample may be carry-over from other donors' samples. Recombination joined TRBV7-8 with TRBJ2-1, with a tentative D gene TRBD2 over 5 matching bases. The sequencing here drew on whole blood, taken in connection with sensitization to the hapten diphenylcyclopropenone (DPC). The bases read TGTGCCAGCAAACTGACGGGGTACAATGAGCAGTTCTTC. It is translated as CASKLTGYNEQFF.